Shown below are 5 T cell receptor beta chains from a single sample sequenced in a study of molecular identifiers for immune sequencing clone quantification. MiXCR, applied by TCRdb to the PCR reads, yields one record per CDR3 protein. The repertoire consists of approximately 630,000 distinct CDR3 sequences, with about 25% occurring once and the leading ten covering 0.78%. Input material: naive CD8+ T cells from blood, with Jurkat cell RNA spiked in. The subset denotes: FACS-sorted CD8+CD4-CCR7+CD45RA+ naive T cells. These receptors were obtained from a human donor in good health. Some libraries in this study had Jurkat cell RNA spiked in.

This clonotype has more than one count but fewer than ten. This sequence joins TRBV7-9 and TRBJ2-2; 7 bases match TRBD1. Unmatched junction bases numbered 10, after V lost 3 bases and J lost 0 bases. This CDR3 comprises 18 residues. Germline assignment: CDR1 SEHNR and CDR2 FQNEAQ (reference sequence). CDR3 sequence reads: CASSFPRTGTPNTGELFF. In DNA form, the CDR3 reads TGTGCCAGCAGCTTCCCCAGGACAGGCACTCCGAACACCGGGGAGCTGTTTTTT.

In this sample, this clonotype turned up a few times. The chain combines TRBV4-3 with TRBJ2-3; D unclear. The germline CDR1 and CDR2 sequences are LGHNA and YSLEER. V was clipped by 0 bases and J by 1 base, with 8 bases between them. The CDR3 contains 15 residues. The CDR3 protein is CASSQEGGGTDTQYF. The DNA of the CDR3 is TGCGCCAGCAGCCAAGAAGGCGGCGGCACAGATACGCAGTATTTT.

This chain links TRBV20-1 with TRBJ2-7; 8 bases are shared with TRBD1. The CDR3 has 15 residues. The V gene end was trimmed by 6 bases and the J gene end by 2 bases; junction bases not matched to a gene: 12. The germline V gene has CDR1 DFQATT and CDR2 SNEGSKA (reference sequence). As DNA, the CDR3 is TGCAGTGCCACGGGTCAGACAGGGGATACCTACGAGCAGTACTTC. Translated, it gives CSATGQTGDTYEQYF.

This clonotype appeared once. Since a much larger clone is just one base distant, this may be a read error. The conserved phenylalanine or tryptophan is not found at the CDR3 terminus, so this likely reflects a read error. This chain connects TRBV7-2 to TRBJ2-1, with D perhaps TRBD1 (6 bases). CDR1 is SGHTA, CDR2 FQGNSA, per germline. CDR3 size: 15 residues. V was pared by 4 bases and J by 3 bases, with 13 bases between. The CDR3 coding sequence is TGTGCCAGCAGCTCCCAGGGGTCATACTACAATGAGCAGTTCTTA. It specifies CASSSQGSYYNEQFL.

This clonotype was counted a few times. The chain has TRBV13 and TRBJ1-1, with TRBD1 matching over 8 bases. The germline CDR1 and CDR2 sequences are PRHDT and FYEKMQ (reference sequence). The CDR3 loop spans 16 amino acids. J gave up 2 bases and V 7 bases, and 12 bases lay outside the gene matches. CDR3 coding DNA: TGTGCCAGCAACAGTGCTGGACAGGGTCTCAACACTGAAGCTTTCTTT. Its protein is CASNSAGQGLNTEAFF.